A selection of T cell receptor beta chains follows, all from one sample in a study of blood T cells in healthy people across ages. From the 5' RACE reads, TCRdb called clonotypes with MiXCR, one entry per CDR3 protein. The sample contains 1.5 million to 2 million distinct CDR3 sequences, about 31% of which appear only once. The sample comprised blood. The receptors originated from a woman younger than 45 in good health. Both conserved end residues are part of each CDR3. Fields, in order: D gene, clone size, V gene, J gene, CDR3 protein, CDR3 DNA. The D gene is left open where the match is weak. Size is stated for part of the rows, as once, few or many counts, or as a class when the clone is expanded.

>.|many|TRBV6-1|TRBJ2-7
CASSEAGVSYEQYF
TGTGCCAGCAGTGAAGCCGGCGTCAGCTACGAGCAGTACTTC
>TRBD2|few|TRBV12-3/TRBV12-4|TRBJ2-5
CASSPAGIGTQYF
TGTGCCAGCAGTCCAGCGGGGATTGGGACCCAGTACTTC
>.|.|TRBV10-3|TRBJ2-5
CAISEGGKETQYF
TGTGCCATCAGTGAAGGGGGAAAAGAGACCCAGTACTTC
>TRBD1|few|TRBV2|TRBJ1-2
CASSDRGPGYGYTF
TGTGCCAGCAGTGATAGGGGGCCCGGCTATGGCTACACCTTC
>.|.|TRBV10-3|TRBJ1-1
CTISGTPGASTEAFF
TGTACCATCAGCGGGACCCCGGGGGCGAGTACTGAAGCTTTCTTT
>TRBD2|.|TRBV20-1|TRBJ2-3
CSARAASGGAGDTQYF
TGCAGTGCGCGCGCCGCTAGCGGGGGGGCGGGAGATACGCAGTATTTT
>.|few|TRBV7-9|TRBJ2-7
CASSLTNAYEQYF
TGTGCCAGCAGCCTCACAAACGCCTACGAGCAGTACTTC
>.|.|TRBV25-1|TRBJ1-2
CASTRTGNYTF
TGTGCCAGCACCCGGACGGGAAACTACACCTTC
>.|.|TRBV6-1|TRBJ1-2
CAVEYYGYTF
TGTGCCGTTGAGTACTATGGCTACACCTTC
>TRBD1|.|TRBV6-5|TRBJ2-6
CASSSTGGISGANVLTF
TGTGCCAGCAGTTCAACAGGGGGCATCTCTGGGGCCAACGTCCTGACTTTC
>TRBD2|many|TRBV20-1|TRBJ2-1
CSASSPIVLAGGYNEQFF
TGCAGTGCTAGTAGCCCCATCGTTCTAGCGGGAGGCTACAATGAGCAGTTCTTC
>.|.|TRBV4-1|TRBJ2-2
CASSQDQGRVNTGELFF
TGCGCCAGCAGCCAAGATCAAGGGCGGGTCAATACCGGGGAGCTGTTTTTT
>.|.|TRBV2|TRBJ1-2
CASSPDGFLMFYGYTF
TGTGCCAGCAGCCCTGATGGGTTCCTGATGTTCTATGGCTACACCTTC
>TRBD1|few|TRBV20-1|TRBJ2-2
CSATDRPNTGELFF
TGCAGTGCCACGGACAGGCCGAACACCGGGGAGCTGTTTTTT